This T cell receptor beta chain was recorded in a study of blood T cell repertoires in COVID-19. The overall study: Samples of COVID-19 (acute and convalescent) were obtained from the United States, Italy and Spain. Sources were T cells, B-cell-depleted T cells, or PBMCs; the material itself was cDNA or gDNA.

Per the original methods: Reference gene primer amplification gave nucleated cell count estimates. Profiling relied on immunoSEQ multiplex PCR, and the TCRdb table lists in-frame clones only, not all of them. V, J and clone size derive from that table, while D and trimming were established from the DNA sequence. The sample holds 300,000 to 500,000 clones, over 75% seen once. Germline CDR1 is MGHDK and CDR2 is SYGVNS. The CDR3 covers 14 residues. Trimming took 8 bases from V and 7 from J, leaving 21 bases between them. This sequence was found in a young woman with acute COVID-19. The sequenced sample consisted of PBMCs or T cells enriched from blood (not recorded which). The J gene is TRBJ2-7, the V gene TRBV25-1, with D possibly TRBD1 on 6 matching bases. The DNA of the CDR3 is TGTGCCAGCCCGCCGAGGGCAGGGGATCGAGAGCAGTACTTC. Translation gives CASPPRAGDREQYF.